These 10 T cell receptor beta chains originate from one sample sequenced in a study of shared clonotypes between healthy human individuals (dated by TCRdb to 2018 to 2020). Preparation of the library involved the immunoSEQ multiplex PCR assay. As stored in TCRdb, this immuneACCESS dataset retains in-frame rearrangements with V and J assigned. A fraction of the clones does not appear; measured against another copy, unresolved V genes explain less than half of the discrepancy, and the remainder lacks a known reason. This sample has about 2.4 million clones in its table, and roughly 93% of those were observed once. The top ten clones comprise about 0.39% of the sample. Sequencing was done on a sample of naive CD4+ T cells from PBMCs. Reading the label with the study, this specimen's cell subset or site is: CD45RA+ positively selected. These receptors all stem from a man younger than 30 in good health. Some clones in this sample may be carry-over from other donors' samples.

This chain links TRBV4-3 with TRBJ2-1; unclear D gene. From germline, CDR1 is LGHNA and CDR2 YSLEER. Trimming removed 3 bases from V and 5 bases from J, with 11 bases in between. The CDR3 is 14 amino acids. In nucleotides, the CDR3 is TGCGCCAGCAGCCAGTTCCCAGCAAACAATGAGCAGTTCTTC. The encoded protein is CASSQFPANNEQFF.

This chain connects TRBV28 to TRBJ2-5; TRBD2 is a possible D gene (8 bases). The ends were cut back, 10 bases at V and 10 bases at J, with 34 bases in the middle. The CDR3 loop spans 17 amino acids. From germline, CDR1 is MDHEN and CDR2 SYDVKM. CDR3 bases: TGTGCCACAACAGACGGGACTAGGGCGAGTCTAGGGGGCCACCAGTACTTC. Encoded protein: CATTDGTRASLGGHQYF.

This clone is a singleton in its sample. The chain carries TRBV7-2 and TRBJ1-5, with 11 bases fitting TRBD1. This CDR3 has 16 amino acids. Trimming took 5 bases from V and 2 from J; bases not matched to a gene: 5. Per germline, CDR1 SGHTA and CDR2 FQGNSA. CDR3 in DNA: TGTGCCAGCAGCCCAAGGACAGGGGGCGGCAATCAGCCCCAGCATTTT. This translates into CASSPRTGGGNQPQHF.

The chain has TRBV5-8 and TRBJ2-7, with D unclear. Between the trimmed V and J ends, which lost 2 bases and 5 bases, there was a span of 2 bases. CDR3 length equals 10 residues. The V gene's germline CDR1 is SGHTS and CDR2 YDEGEE. As DNA, the CDR3 is TGTGCCAGCAGCTTCGACGAGCAGTACTTC. This translates into CASSFDEQYF.

This clone showed up just once. The chain has TRBV7-2 and TRBJ2-5; D is ambiguous. Germline loops: CDR1 SGHTA, CDR2 FQGNSA. The CDR3 has 15 amino acids. V lost 0 bases, J lost 0 bases, and 8 bases lay in between. The CDR3 DNA reads TGTGCCAGCAGCTTAGCTACTTGGTACCAAGAGACCCAGTACTTC. It codes for CASSLATWYQETQYF. The full variable domain, in which reference TRBV7-2 and TRBJ2-5 provide the parts outside the CDR3, is GAGVSQSPSNKVTEKGKDVELRCDPISGHTALYWYRQSLGQGLEFLIYFQGNSAPDKSGLPSDRFSAERTGGSVSTLTIQRTQQEDSAVYLCASSLATWYQETQYFGPGTRLLVL.

The rearrangement links TRBV7-2 to TRBJ2-6; 8 bases match TRBD2. The CDR3 consists of 16 residues. With V trimmed by 1 base and J by 2 bases, 1 base remained unmatched. CDR1 is SGHTA and CDR2 is FQGNSA in the germline V gene. The chain's CDR3 is CASSLGAGAGANVLTF. The DNA of the CDR3 is TGTGCCAGCAGCTTAGGAGCGGGAGCTGGGGCCAACGTCCTGACTTTC.

V is TRBV25-1 and J is TRBJ2-4; 9 bases line up with TRBD1. This CDR3 has 15 residues. Germline assignment: CDR1 MGHDK and CDR2 SYGVNS. V lost 3 bases to trimming and J lost 5 bases; unmatched junction nucleotides: 5. CDR3: CASSDLRTGENIQYF. CDR3 DNA sequence: TGTGCCAGCAGTGATTTGAGGACAGGGGAAAACATTCAGTACTTC.

V is TRBV5-1 and J is TRBJ1-4; D is undetermined. V was pared by 0 bases and J by 4 bases, with 7 bases between. The CDR3 loop spans 14 amino acids. The germline V gene encodes CDR1 SGHRS and CDR2 YFSETQ. CDR3 loop: CASSLVHGNEKLFF. The DNA of the CDR3 is TGCGCCAGCAGCTTGGTTCACGGTAATGAAAAACTGTTTTTT.

This sequence joins TRBV28 and TRBJ2-7; TRBD1 matches 9 bases. CDR1 and CDR2 from the germline V gene are MDHEN and SYDVKM. The CDR3 length is 13 residues. V was clipped by 11 bases and J by 5 bases; unmatched bases: 10. CDR3 region: CALGGTGTNEQYF. CDR3 sequence (DNA): TGTGCCCTCGGGGGGACAGGGACCAACGAGCAGTACTTC.

The chain combines TRBV4-2 with TRBJ1-2; 7 nucleotides line up with TRBD1. Germline V gives CDR1 LGHNA, CDR2 YNFKEQ. The CDR3 has 15 residues. After removal of 1 base from V and 5 bases from J, the junction contained 7 bases not matched to a gene. The CDR3 sequence: CASSQVFGTAYGYTF. The CDR3 region has the DNA TGTGCCAGCAGCCAAGTATTCGGGACAGCTTATGGCTACACCTTC.